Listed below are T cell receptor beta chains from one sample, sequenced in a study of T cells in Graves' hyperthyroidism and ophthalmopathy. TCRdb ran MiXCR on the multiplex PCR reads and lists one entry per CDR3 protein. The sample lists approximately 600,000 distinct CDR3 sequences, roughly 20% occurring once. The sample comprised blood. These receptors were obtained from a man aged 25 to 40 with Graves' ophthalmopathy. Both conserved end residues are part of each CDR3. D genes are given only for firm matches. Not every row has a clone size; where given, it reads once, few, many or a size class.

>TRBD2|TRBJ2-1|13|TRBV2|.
CASPGLATNEQFF
TGTGCCAGCCCGGGACTAGCGACCAATGAGCAGTTCTTC
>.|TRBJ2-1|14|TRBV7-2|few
CASSFLVGAGEQFF
TGTGCCAGCAGTTTCTTGGTCGGGGCTGGTGAGCAGTTCTTC
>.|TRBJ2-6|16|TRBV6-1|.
CASSRKQGSGANVLTF
TGTGCCAGCAGTCGGAAACAGGGCTCTGGGGCCAACGTCCTGACTTTC
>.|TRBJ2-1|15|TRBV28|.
CASRPATSLDNEQFF
TGTGCCAGCAGACCCGCGACTAGTCTGGACAATGAGCAGTTCTTC
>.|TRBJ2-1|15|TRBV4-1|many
CASSQDPSSYNEQFF
TGTGCCAGCAGCCAGGACCCCAGCTCCTACAATGAGCAGTTCTTC
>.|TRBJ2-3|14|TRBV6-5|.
CASSPPGEADTQYF
TGTGCCAGCTCACCACCGGGAGAAGCAGATACGCAGTATTTT
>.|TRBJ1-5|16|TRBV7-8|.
CASSLGVGYSNQPQHF
TGTGCCAGCAGCTTAGGAGTAGGGTATAGCAATCAGCCCCAGCATTTT
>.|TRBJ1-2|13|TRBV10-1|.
CATRARGHGGYTF
TGCGCCACCCGGGCGAGGGGCCACGGTGGCTACACCTTC
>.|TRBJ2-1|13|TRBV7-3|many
CASSSFAYNEQFF
TGTGCCAGCAGCTCTTTCGCCTACAATGAGCAGTTCTTC
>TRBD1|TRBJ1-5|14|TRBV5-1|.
CASSHSGGGQPQHF
TGCGCCAGCAGCCATTCAGGGGGAGGGCAGCCCCAGCATTTT
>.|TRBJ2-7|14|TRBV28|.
CASRKVDSPYEQYF
TGTGCCAGCAGAAAGGTGGACAGCCCCTACGAGCAGTACTTC
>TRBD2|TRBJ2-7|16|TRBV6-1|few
CASSDLAGGRSYEQYF
TGTGCCAGCAGTGATCTAGCGGGAGGGCGGTCCTACGAGCAGTACTTC
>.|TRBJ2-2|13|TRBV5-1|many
CASSLTGAGELFF
TGTGCCAGCAGTTTAACGGGGGCCGGGGAGCTGTTTTTT
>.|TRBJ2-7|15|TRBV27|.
CASSLTLSPTYEQYF
TGTGCCAGCAGTTTGACCCTAAGCCCCACCTACGAGCAGTACTTC
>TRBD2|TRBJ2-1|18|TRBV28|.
CASSPGLAGGPVSNEQFF
TGTGCCAGCAGCCCGGGACTAGCGGGAGGGCCGGTGAGCAATGAGCAGTTCTTC
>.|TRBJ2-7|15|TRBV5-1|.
CASSLVTGGPYEQYF
TGCGCCAGCAGCTTGGTTACAGGTGGTCCCTACGAGCAGTACTTC
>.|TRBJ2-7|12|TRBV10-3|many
CAISEGRGEQYF
TGTGCCATCAGTGAGGGGAGGGGGGAGCAGTACTTC
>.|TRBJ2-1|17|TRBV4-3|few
CASSQDSARQVLYEQFF
TGCGCCAGCAGCCAAGATTCAGCGCGACAGGTCCTCTATGAGCAGTTCTTC
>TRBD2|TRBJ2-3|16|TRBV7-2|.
CASSLIERGPNALQYF
TGTGCCAGCAGCTTGATTGAGCGGGGGCCGAATGCGTTGCAGTATTTT
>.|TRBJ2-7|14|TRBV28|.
CASSLTGLSYEQYF
TGTGCCAGCAGTTTAACAGGATTGTCCTACGAGCAGTACTTC
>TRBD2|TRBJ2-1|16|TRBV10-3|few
CAISPLAGGPYNEQFF
TGTGCCATCAGTCCACTAGCGGGAGGCCCATACAATGAGCAGTTCTTC
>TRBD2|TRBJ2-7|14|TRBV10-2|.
CATIAGGGSYEQYF
TGCGCCACCATAGCGGGAGGGGGCTCCTACGAGCAGTACTTC
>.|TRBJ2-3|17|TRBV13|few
CASSFGGTASSTDTQYF
TGTGCCAGCAGCTTCGGGGGAACCGCCTCTAGCACAGATACGCAGTATTTT
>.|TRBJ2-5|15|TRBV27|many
CASSPLTDSGWAQYF
TGTGCCAGCAGTCCCTTGACCGATTCGGGCTGGGCCCAGTACTTC
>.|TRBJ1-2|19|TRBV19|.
CATRSPSVDRALLNYGYTF
TGTGCCACCCGATCACCCAGTGTGGACCGCGCTTTACTTAACTATGGCTACACCTTC
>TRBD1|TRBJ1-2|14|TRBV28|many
CASSYGAGGYGYTF
TGTGCCAGCAGTTACGGGGCAGGGGGCTATGGCTACACCTTC
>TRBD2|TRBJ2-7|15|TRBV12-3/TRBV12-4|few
CASSPGLVAPYEQYF
TGTGCCAGCAGTCCTGGACTAGTTGCCCCCTACGAGCAGTACTTC
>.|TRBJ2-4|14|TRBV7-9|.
CASSPPGGWNIQYF
TGTGCCAGCAGCCCCCCAGGGGGGTGGAACATTCAGTACTTC
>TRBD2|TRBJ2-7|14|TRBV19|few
CASSPGTSNNEQYF
TGTGCCAGTAGTCCCGGGACTAGCAACAACGAGCAGTACTTC
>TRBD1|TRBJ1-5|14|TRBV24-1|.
CATSDSGTESPQHF
TGTGCCACCAGTGACTCCGGGACAGAGAGCCCCCAGCATTTT
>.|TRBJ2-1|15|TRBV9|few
CASSPPVTGGAEQFF
TGTGCCAGCAGCCCCCCCGTTACGGGTGGAGCTGAGCAGTTCTTC
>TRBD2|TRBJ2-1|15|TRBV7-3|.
CASSLTGTSGNEQFF
TGTGCCAGCAGCTTAACTGGGACTAGCGGAAATGAGCAGTTCTTC
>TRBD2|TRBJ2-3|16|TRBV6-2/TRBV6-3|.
CASSYSPSGGTDTQYF
TGTGCCAGCAGTTACTCGCCTAGCGGGGGCACAGATACGCAGTATTTT
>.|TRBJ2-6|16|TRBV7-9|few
CASSLPVGRGANVLTF
TGTGCCAGCAGCTTACCGGTGGGGCGAGGGGCCAACGTCCTGACTTTC
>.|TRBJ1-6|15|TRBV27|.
CASSRGGTYNSPLHF
TGTGCCAGCAGCCGCGGAGGGACCTATAATTCACCCCTCCACTTT